Detailed here is one T cell receptor (beta chain). The PCR ran on 60 Vbeta and 13 Jbeta primers. The assay was immunoSEQ multiplex PCR, and TCRdb's table has in-frame clones only and misses some. The data contain approximately 180,000 clones, more than 60% of them singletons. This CDR3 is 13 amino acids long. The ends were cut back, 5 bases at V and 2 bases at J, with 10 bases in the middle. From germline, CDR1 is SGHTA and CDR2 FQGTGA. This sample was taken from a study of cytomegalovirus exposure and HLA in healthy donors. This TCR derives from a woman aged 25 to 39 in good health and CMV-seropositive. The sequencing input was PBMCs. The chain employs TRBV7-3 and TRBJ2-7, with D perhaps TRBD1 (5 bases). The CDR3: CASSPQGAYEQYF. Here the CDR3 DNA reads TGTGCCAGCAGCCCCCAGGGTGCCTACGAGCAGTACTTC.